Shown below are 5 T cell receptor beta chains from a single sample sequenced in a study of T-cell reconstitution after alpha-beta-depleted transplantation in children. It was with unique molecular identifiers that the TCRbeta library was prepared. TCRdb used MiXCR to reprocess the PCR reads, holding one entry per CDR3 protein. The repertoire holds about 460,000 distinct CDR3 sequences, with roughly an eighth as singletons. The sample consisted of PBMCs from the stem cell graft donor, taken from the stem cell graft. These receptors all come from a human donor who donated a stem cell graft to a child with combined immunodeficiency.

This clonotype came up many times. The rearrangement links TRBV24-1 to TRBJ2-3; 8 bases line up with TRBD1. The CDR3 has 13 amino acids. Germline V CDR1 and CDR2: KGHDR, SFDVKD. The junction had 6 bases not matched to a gene; V was cut back by 0 bases and J by 14 bases. In DNA, the CDR3 is TGTGCCACCAGTGATTTGTCCAGGGGGCGACGGTATTTT. This translates into CATSDLSRGRRYF.

The sample holds a few counts of this clonotype. The chain couples TRBV7-9 to TRBJ2-2; no clear D gene. The CDR3 covers 13 residues. Germline loops: CDR1 SEHNR, CDR2 FQNEAQ (reference sequence). Trimming left V 2 bases short and J 7 bases short, with 8 bases between. CDR3: CASSLYGVGELFF. The CDR3 bases are TGTGCCAGCAGCTTATATGGGGTCGGGGAGCTGTTTTTT.

The chain links TRBV5-1 to TRBJ2-1; TRBD1 matches 7 bases. J gave up 2 bases and V 1 base, and 6 bases lay outside the gene matches. The germline V gene encodes CDR1 SGHRS and CDR2 YFSETQ. This CDR3 comprises 16 residues. CDR3 in amino acids: CASSLIRQGPYNEQFF. DNA of the CDR3: TGCGCCAGCAGCTTGATTCGACAGGGCCCCTACAATGAGCAGTTCTTC.

The V call is TRBV7-2, the J call TRBJ1-4; 7 bases fit TRBD1. Trimming at V came to 6 bases and at J to 4 bases, leaving 11 bases not matched to a gene. The CDR3 is 16 amino acids. Germline-derived CDR1 and CDR2 are SGHTA and FQGNSA. The CDR3 loop is CASSPKGQMSNEKLFF. The CDR3, as DNA: TGTGCCAGCAGTCCTAAGGGACAGATGAGTAATGAAAAACTGTTTTTT.

J is TRBJ2-1 and V is TRBV2; the D gene is possibly TRBD2 (6 bases). Germline values: CDR1 SNHLY, CDR2 FYNNEI. This CDR3 contains 14 residues. V was trimmed by 7 bases and J by 8 bases, leaving 18 bases between them. In nucleotides, the CDR3 is TGTGCCAGCACGGGTACCGGGAGACCCGATGAGCAGTTCTTC. This sequence encodes CASTGTGRPDEQFF. The full variable domain, with the rest looked up from reference TRBV2 and TRBJ2-1, is EPEVTQTPSHQVTQMGQEVILRCVPISNHLYFYWYRQILGQKVEFLVSFYNNEISEKSEIFDDQFSVERPDGSNFTLKIRSTKLEDSAMYFCASTGTGRPDEQFFGPGTRLTVL.